This is a list of T cell receptor beta chains from one sample in a study of OX40 agonist ivuxolimab in advanced cancers. This table comes from immunoSEQ multiplex PCR, and its TCRdb copy is limited to in-frame clones, with some not included. Of 35,000 to 45,000 clones in the sample, 65% to 90% are singletons; the top ten hold more than 2%. The sample consisted of CD4+ or CD8+ T cells sorted from blood, taken in a trial of the OX40 agonist ivuxolimab. These receptors were taken from an adult with an advanced solid tumor such as melanoma, head and neck, liver or kidney cancer. The CDR3 runs from the conserved cysteine through the conserved F or W. D genes are given only for firm matches. A row's size may be missing; if present it is once, few, many or a size class.

-,TRBJ2-7,-,TRBV11-2,TGTGCCAGCAGCTTAGTATCCGGCGGGGAGCAGTACTTC,CASSLVSGGEQYF
-,TRBJ1-2,TRBD1,TRBV2,TGTGCCAGCAGTGAAGTCAGGGGGACGGGAGGCTACACCTTC,CASSEVRGTGGYTF
few,TRBJ1-2,TRBD1,TRBV7-3,TGTGCCAGCGGGGCAGGGGGCGTCTTTGGCTACACCTTC,CASGAGGVFGYTF
once,TRBJ1-2,-,TRBV6-6,TGTGCCAGCGGGAGGGAATCGAACTATGGCTACACCTTC,CASGRESNYGYTF
-,TRBJ1-1,-,TRBV5-6,TGTGCCAGCAGCTTGGAGCAGGGTGTGAGAGCTTTCTTT,CASSLEQGVRAFF
-,TRBJ2-1,TRBD2,TRBV9,TGTGCCAGCAGCGTAGGGCTAGCGGGAGTGGTCAATGAGCAGTTCTTC,CASSVGLAGVVNEQFF
-,TRBJ2-2,TRBD1,TRBV15,TGTGCCACCAGCAGAGAGAGTTCCGGAGGGACAGGGAGCCCCGGGGAGCTGTTTTTT,CATSRESSGGTGSPGELFF
-,TRBJ2-4,TRBD1,TRBV19,TGTGCCAGTAGTATGAAGATTTGGGACAGGTCGGACATTCAGTACTTC,CASSMKIWDRSDIQYF
-,TRBJ1-4,-,TRBV7-2,TGTGCCAGCAGCCCTCGGTTCTGGGAAAAACTGTTTTTT,CASSPRFWEKLFF
-,TRBJ1-6,TRBD1,TRBV10-3,TGTGCCATCAGTGAGTCGAGACAGGGAGGTTCACCCCTCCACTTT,CAISESRQGGSPLHF
-,TRBJ2-5,-,TRBV10-3,TGTGCCATCAGTGAAGGGGACAAAGAGACCCAGTACTTC,CAISEGDKETQYF
-,TRBJ1-1,-,TRBV19,TGTGCCTCATGGGGGCAGACTATGAACACTGAAGCTTTCTTT,CASWGQTMNTEAFF
-,TRBJ1-4,-,TRBV28,TGTGCCAGCAGTTTGGGAGGGACTAATGAAAAACTGTTTTTT,CASSLGGTNEKLFF
-,TRBJ2-5,-,TRBV6-5,TGTGCCAGCAGTTACTGGGGGTCCCAAGAGACCCAGTACTTC,CASSYWGSQETQYF
once,TRBJ2-3,TRBD2,TRBV7-9,TGTGCCAGCAGCGTTCTAGCGGGAGGGAGTACAGATACGCAGTATTTT,CASSVLAGGSTDTQYF
medium-sized,TRBJ2-7,-,TRBV28,TGTGCCAGCAGTCGCGGGGTCTACGAGCAGTACTTC,CASSRGVYEQYF
-,TRBJ2-1,-,TRBV2,TGTGCCAGCAGGCTAGCGCAGGGGTACTATGAGCAGTTCTTC,CASRLAQGYYEQFF
-,TRBJ2-3,TRBD1,TRBV27,TGTGCCAGCAGTTCGCCCGGACAGGGAGTATTCCGTACGCAGTATTTT,CASSSPGQGVFRTQYF
-,TRBJ2-2,TRBD1,TRBV27,TGTGCCAGCAGTCAGCCGAGGGGGCCTACAGGGCGGGAGCTGTTTTTT,CASSQPRGPTGRELFF
-,TRBJ1-5,-,TRBV28,TGTGCCAGCCTGACGGACGGAAATCAGCCCCAGCATTTT,CASLTDGNQPQHF
-,TRBJ1-3,-,TRBV28,TGTGCCAGCAGTTACTCAGGGGACTACTCTGGAAACACCATATATTTT,CASSYSGDYSGNTIYF
-,TRBJ2-7,-,TRBV18,TGTGCCAGCTCACCAAACCCTACCTACGAGCAGTACTTC,CASSPNPTYEQYF
-,TRBJ1-2,TRBD1,TRBV5-4,TGTGCCAGCAGCTCACCGGGACAGGGGGCGCCCGGCTACACCTTC,CASSSPGQGAPGYTF
-,TRBJ2-7,TRBD2,TRBV4-1,TGCGCCAGCAGCCCCCGACTAGCGGGCTCCTACGAGCAGTACTTC,CASSPRLAGSYEQYF
-,TRBJ2-7,-,TRBV28,TGTGCCAGCAGTTTATCCGGATCCTCCTACGAGCAGTACTTC,CASSLSGSSYEQYF
few,TRBJ1-6,-,TRBV5-1,TGCGCCAGCAGCTCTGGGAGTCTTATGGCCCTCCACTTT,CASSSGSLMALHF
-,TRBJ1-1,-,TRBV6-1,TGTGCCAGCAGTGAAGCGCCCGGGGGCACTGAAGCTTTCTTT,CASSEAPGGTEAFF
-,TRBJ2-1,TRBD1,TRBV10-2,TGCGCCAGCAATCGACAGGGGAGCTACAATGAGCAGTTCTTC,CASNRQGSYNEQFF
-,TRBJ2-3,-,TRBV7-6,TGTGCCAGCAGCTACGGACCCAGCGGAACCAGCACAGATACGCAGTATTTT,CASSYGPSGTSTDTQYF
-,TRBJ2-1,-,TRBV19,TGTGCCAGTAGTATGACGGGGCGTGTCTCCTACAATGAGCAGTTCTTC,CASSMTGRVSYNEQFF
-,TRBJ2-7,-,TRBV10-3,TGTGCCATCAGTACTAATGCCTACGAGCAGTACTTC,CAISTNAYEQYF
-,TRBJ1-2,-,TRBV18,TGTGCCAGCTCACCCCCGAGGGGGAACGACTATGGCTACACCTTC,CASSPPRGNDYGYTF
-,TRBJ1-4,-,TRBV30,TGTGCCTGGGAGCATGGGGGAAAACTGTTTTTT,CAWEHGGKLFF
few,TRBJ2-7,TRBD1,TRBV20-1,TGCAGTGCCGGACAGGGCAACGAGCAGTACTTC,CSAGQGNEQYF
-,TRBJ2-1,TRBD2,TRBV7-9,TGTGCCAGCAGTCCAGCTGGACTAGCGGGAAATGAGCAGTTCTTC,CASSPAGLAGNEQFF
few,TRBJ1-1,-,TRBV29-1,TGCAGCGTTTCCAGTTGGAACACTGAAGCTTTCTTT,CSVSSWNTEAFF
-,TRBJ2-7,-,TRBV6-6,TGTGCCAGCAGGGGGACTCTTAACTACGAGCAGTACTTC,CASRGTLNYEQYF
-,TRBJ2-5,-,TRBV18,TGTGCCAGCTCACCGGTGCGAGAGACCCAGTACTTC,CASSPVRETQYF
-,TRBJ2-3,-,TRBV29-1,TGCAGCCACCCCAGACTAGGGAGCACAGATACGCAGTATTTT,CSHPRLGSTDTQYF
once,TRBJ1-2,-,TRBV5-6,TGTGCCAGCAGCCCTGGGTTCATATCTAACTATGGCTACACCTTC,CASSPGFISNYGYTF
-,TRBJ2-5,TRBD2,TRBV6-1,TGTGCCAGCAGTGAAGCACCTAGCGGGGCGCAAGAGACCCAGTACTTC,CASSEAPSGAQETQYF
once,TRBJ1-4,-,TRBV18,TGTGCCAGCTCACCTTCTGATGCGGTAGGAAAACTGTTTTTT,CASSPSDAVGKLFF
few,TRBJ2-1,-,TRBV4-1,TGCGCCAGCAGCCAAGCACAGAGACTCAATGAGCAGTTCTTC,CASSQAQRLNEQFF
-,TRBJ1-6,TRBD1,TRBV30,TGTGCCTGGAGTGGGGGACAGAATCTAAATTCACCCCTCCACTTT,CAWSGGQNLNSPLHF
-,TRBJ1-1,-,TRBV6-1,TGTGCCAGCAGTGGATTCGGAGGGTCTACTGAAGCTTTCTTT,CASSGFGGSTEAFF
-,TRBJ1-6,-,TRBV2,TGTGCCAGCAGTGCGGATTATAATTCACCCCTCCACTTT,CASSADYNSPLHF
-,TRBJ2-6,-,TRBV7-9,TGTGCCAGCAGCCGGTGGCAGGGATCAGACTCTGGGGCCAACGTCCTGACTTTC,CASSRWQGSDSGANVLTF
-,TRBJ2-5,-,TRBV5-8,TGTGCCAGCAGCTTAGGGGGAACCCAACAGACCCAGTACTTC,CASSLGGTQQTQYF
-,TRBJ1-1,TRBD1,TRBV6-5,TGTGCCAGCAGTTACGGGGGGACAGGCGGGGCCACTGAAGCTTTCTTT,CASSYGGTGGATEAFF
-,TRBJ1-5,-,TRBV5-1,TGCGCCAGCAGCTTGTCTTGGGGCTCCAATCAGCCCCAGCATTTT,CASSLSWGSNQPQHF
-,TRBJ1-1,-,TRBV7-8,TGTGCCAGCAGCCCCCGTCCCACTGAAGCTTTCTTT,CASSPRPTEAFF
-,TRBJ1-4,-,TRBV5-1,TGCGCCAGCAGCTTGGGTAAGGGGAATGAAAAACTGTTTTTT,CASSLGKGNEKLFF
medium-sized,TRBJ2-7,TRBD2,TRBV7-8,TGTGCCAGCAGCGCCCGGACTAGCGGGACCTACGAGCAGTACTTC,CASSARTSGTYEQYF